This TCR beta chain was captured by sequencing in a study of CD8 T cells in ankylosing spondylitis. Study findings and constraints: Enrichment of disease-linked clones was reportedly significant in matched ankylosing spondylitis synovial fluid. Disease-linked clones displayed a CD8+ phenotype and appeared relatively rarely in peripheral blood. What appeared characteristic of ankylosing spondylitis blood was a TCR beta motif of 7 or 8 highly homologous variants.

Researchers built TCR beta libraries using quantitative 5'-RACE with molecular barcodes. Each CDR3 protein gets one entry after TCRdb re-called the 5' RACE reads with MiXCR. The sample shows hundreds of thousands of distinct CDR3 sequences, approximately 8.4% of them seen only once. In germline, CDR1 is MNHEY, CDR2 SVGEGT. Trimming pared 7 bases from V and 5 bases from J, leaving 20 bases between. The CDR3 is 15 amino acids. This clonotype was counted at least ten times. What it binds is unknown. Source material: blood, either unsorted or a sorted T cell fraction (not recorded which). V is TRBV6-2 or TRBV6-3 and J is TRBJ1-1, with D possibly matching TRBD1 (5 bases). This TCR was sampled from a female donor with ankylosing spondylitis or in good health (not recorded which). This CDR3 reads CASKPTRDLGTEAFF. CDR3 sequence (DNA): TGTGCCAGCAAACCAACCCGGGACCTAGGGACTGAAGCTTTCTTT.